This TCR beta chain stems from a study of T cell repertoires in cytomegalovirus infection. Study details: In the study, CMV epitopes included recently identified HLA-C-restricted and well-studied HLA-B-restricted ones. Matching HLA type, along with CMV infection, was indicated by public TCR beta signatures. Notes on the study in general: In two of eight donors, the top clonotype was HLA-C-restricted CMV-specific.

This clonotype was recorded many times. What it binds is unknown. The CDR3 has 15 amino acids. Germline CDR1 is MNHEY and CDR2 is SVGEGT. V shed 4 bases and J 1 base; nucleotides not matched to a gene: 3. MiXCR, run by TCRdb on the reads, gives a single entry per CDR3 protein. The sample carries about 110,000 distinct CDR3 sequences, under 45% recorded once. This chain connects TRBV6-2 or TRBV6-3 to TRBJ2-1; 8 bases are a match to TRBD2. The receptor comes from a human donor in good health (CMV status not recorded). Some clones in this sample may be carry-over from other donors' samples. The source was CD8+ T cells from cultured PBMCs, collected from culture after CMV antigen stimulation. Here the CDR3 reads CASSSGTRSYNEQFF. For the CDR3, the DNA is TGTGCCAGCAGTTCGGGGACTAGATCCTACAATGAGCAGTTCTTC.